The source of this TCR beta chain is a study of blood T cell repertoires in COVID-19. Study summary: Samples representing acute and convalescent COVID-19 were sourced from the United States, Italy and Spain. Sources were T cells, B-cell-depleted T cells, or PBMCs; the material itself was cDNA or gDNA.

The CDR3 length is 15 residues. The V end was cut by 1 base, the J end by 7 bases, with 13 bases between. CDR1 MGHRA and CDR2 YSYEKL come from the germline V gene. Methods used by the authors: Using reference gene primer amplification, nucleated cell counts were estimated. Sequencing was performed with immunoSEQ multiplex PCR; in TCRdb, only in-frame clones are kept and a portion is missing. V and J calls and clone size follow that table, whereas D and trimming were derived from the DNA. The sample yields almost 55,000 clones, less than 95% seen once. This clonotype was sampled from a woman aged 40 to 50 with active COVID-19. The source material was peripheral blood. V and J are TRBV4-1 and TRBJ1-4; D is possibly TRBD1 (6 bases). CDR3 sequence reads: CASSQVTGLFEKLFF. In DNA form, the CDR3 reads TGCGCCAGCAGCCAAGTTACAGGGTTGTTTGAAAAACTGTTTTTT.